This T cell receptor (beta chain) was sequenced for a study of blood T cell repertoires in COVID-19 (dated by TCRdb to 2018 to 2020). Study-wide context: Samples from collaborators originated in the United States, Italy and Spain and spanned both the acute and convalescent phases of COVID-19. The repertoires were released in a freely available public database meant as a resource for research on the immune response to SARS-CoV-2. The dataset comprised deeply sampled blood TCRbeta repertoires from subjects exposed to, actively infected with, or recovered from COVID-19. Samples were obtained from the ongoing ImmuneRACE study (first 160 participants) and from approximately 1,200 subjects provided by 6 global collaborators. Where available, HLA class I and class II types were taken from metadata supplied by the sample provider and were not determined by assay-based typing. The material from the prospective study consisted of cDNA or gDNA derived from T cells, B-cell-depleted T cells, or PBMCs. Nearly every sample came with metadata listing a de-identified subject ID, COVID-19 status, age in years and sex.

Trimming takes 1 base off V and 8 bases off J; junction bases not matched to a gene: 11. The germline V gene (reference sequence) yields LNHDA for CDR1 and SQIVND for CDR2. The CDR3, from cysteine to phenylalanine, totals 16 residues. CDR3 DNA only is kept here, 48 bases in frame from base 1. The immunoSEQ Assay, a bias-controlled multiplex PCR, was used to amplify TCRbeta CDR3 regions from genomic DNA. The authors' pipeline ran thus. Nucleated cell counts per sample were estimated from amplification of reference gene primers within the assay. To quantify the absolute abundance of each unique TCRbeta CDR3 rearrangement, sequence reads were collapsed and filtered. For each sample, productive Simpson clonality was calculated by taking the square root of Simpson's diversity index across productive rearrangements. TCRdb took over this immuneACCESS table, retaining in-frame rearrangements with V and J assigned. Such tables are incomplete; in checked studies, under half of the missing clones stem from an unresolved V gene, and the remainder is unexplained. From that table come the V and J calls and clone size; the DNA was used to work out D and trimming. The sample includes over 350,000 clones, with about 85% observed a single time. 1.5% to 2% of the sample lies in the top ten.

This clone was observed a few times. Its specific antigen is unknown. The record has no base qualities; no much larger clone is one base away. Participants in the prospective study were enrolled through a virtual design, were aged about 18 to 90 years, and lived in 20 to 30 United States geographic areas. To assign participants to cohorts, the prospective study relied on clinical history that participants themselves reported in a screening survey and a study questionnaire. Each participant in the prospective study had whole blood, serum and a nasopharyngeal or oropharyngeal swab collected by mobile phlebotomists. Prospective study participants could optionally give additional blood draws and questionnaires over an approximately 2-month period. Before DNA extraction, blood samples from the prospective study were shipped at room temperature or frozen. Study-wide conclusions, independent of this receptor: The quantity of clinical and demographic metadata differed by source and by participant and was supplied without curation.

The specimen sequenced was PBMCs or T cells enriched from blood (not recorded which). This receptor was taken from a woman under 30 with acute COVID-19. This sequence uses TRBV19 and TRBJ1-2, with 9 junctional bases fitting TRBD1. CDR3 region: CASSIAGTGPSGGYTF. Read as DNA, the sequence is TGTGCCAGTAGTATAGCCGGGACAGGGCCGTCTGGGGGCTACACCTTC.